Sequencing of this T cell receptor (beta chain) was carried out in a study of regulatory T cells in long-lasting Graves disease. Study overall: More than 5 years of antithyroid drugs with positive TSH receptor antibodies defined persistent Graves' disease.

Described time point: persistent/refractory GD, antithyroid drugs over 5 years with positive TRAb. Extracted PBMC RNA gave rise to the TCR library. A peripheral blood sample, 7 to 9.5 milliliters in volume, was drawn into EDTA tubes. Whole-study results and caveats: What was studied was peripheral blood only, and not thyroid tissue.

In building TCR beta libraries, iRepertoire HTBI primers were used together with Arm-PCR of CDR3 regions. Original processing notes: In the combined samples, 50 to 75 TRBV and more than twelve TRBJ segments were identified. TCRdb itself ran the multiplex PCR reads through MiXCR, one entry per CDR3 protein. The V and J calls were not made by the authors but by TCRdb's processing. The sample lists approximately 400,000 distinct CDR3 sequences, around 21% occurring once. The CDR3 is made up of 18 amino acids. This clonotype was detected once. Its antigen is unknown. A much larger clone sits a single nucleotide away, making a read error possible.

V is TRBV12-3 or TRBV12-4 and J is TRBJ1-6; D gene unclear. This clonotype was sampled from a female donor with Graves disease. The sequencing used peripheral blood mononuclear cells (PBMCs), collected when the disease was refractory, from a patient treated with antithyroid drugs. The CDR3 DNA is TGTGCCAACAGTTTCCTTGATGGAGGCGCTCTCTATAATTCACCCCTCCACTTT. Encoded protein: CANSFLDGGALYNSPLHF.